The 7 T cell receptor beta chains reported below all come from one sample, sequenced in a study of a mutant IDH1 vaccine in newly diagnosed glioma. Their antigens are not known. The table came from immunoSEQ multiplex PCR; TCRdb's copy has only in-frame clones and leaves some out. The data show some 36,000 clones, with roughly 76% seen just once and about 12% held by the top ten. Time point in this sample: week 5, during vaccination. Topical imiquimod accompanied each vaccine dose, which consisted of 300 ug of mutant IDH1 20-mer peptide. The sequences come from PBMCs, collected from a glioma patient whose treatment included an IDH1 peptide vaccine. Receptors were obtained from a man in his forties or fifties with glioma.

The CDR3 spells CASSLGGFTDTQYF. As DNA, the CDR3 is TGCGCCAGCAGCTTGGGGGGTTTCACAGATACGCAGTATTTT. The chain carries TRBV5-1 and TRBJ2-3; D not certain. Looked up from germline, CDR1 is SGHRS and CDR2 is YFSETQ. The CDR3 runs 14 residues. Trimming took 0 bases from V and 2 from J, leaving 7 bases between them.

The chain combines TRBV5-1 with TRBJ2-1, with D hard to call. V dropped 4 bases and J dropped 8 bases, with 19 bases sitting between them. The germline V gene encodes CDR1 SGHRS and CDR2 YFSETQ. CDR3 length equals 15 residues. The CDR3: CASSGGWRGSDEQFF. The CDR3 bases are TGCGCCAGCAGCGGTGGATGGCGAGGTTCCGATGAGCAGTTCTTC.

This clone was observed a few times. This chain uses TRBV19 with TRBJ1-1; 9 nucleotides line up with TRBD1. Germline-derived CDR1 and CDR2 are LNHDA and SQIVND (reference sequence). The V gene end was trimmed by 11 bases and the J gene end by 4 bases; junction bases not matched to a gene: 11. The CDR3 covers 14 residues. DNA for the CDR3: TGTGCCTGCGTCCGGGACAGGGTTGGCACTGAAGCTTTCTTT. Translating it yields CACVRDRVGTEAFF.

The chain has TRBV7-2 and TRBJ1-2, with D tentatively TRBD1 (5 bases). Per the germline V gene, CDR1 is SGHTA and CDR2 is FQGNSA. The CDR3 covers 13 residues. V dropped 2 bases and J dropped 8 bases, with 12 bases sitting between them. This CDR3 is CASSLNSGLGYTF. In nucleotides, the CDR3 is TGTGCCAGCAGCTTAAATTCAGGGTTAGGCTACACCTTC.

This chain connects TRBV27 to TRBJ2-3; 10 nucleotides align to TRBD2. From germline, CDR1 is MNHEY and CDR2 SMNVEV (reference sequence). Unmatched junction bases numbered 7, after V lost 2 bases and J lost 5 bases. The CDR3 is 16 residues long. The CDR3 nucleotides are TGTGCCAGCAGTTTAGGGCTAGCGGGAGAGGTAGATACGCAGTATTTT. Translating gives CASSLGLAGEVDTQYF.

This clone was observed a single time. J is TRBJ2-3 and V is TRBV7-9, with TRBD1 matching 8 bases. The V gene end was trimmed by 3 bases and the J gene end by 5 bases; junction bases not matched to a gene: 10. The CDR3 is 16 residues long. CDR1 is SEHNR and CDR2 is FQNEAQ in the germline V gene (reference sequence). The CDR3 reads CASSFPPGGLGDTQYF. Written as DNA, the CDR3 is TGTGCCAGCAGCTTCCCCCCAGGGGGCCTTGGAGATACGCAGTATTTT.

The chain recombines TRBV19 with TRBJ2-1; 15 bases match TRBD2. This CDR3 has 15 amino acids. Germline loops: CDR1 LNHDA, CDR2 SQIVND (reference sequence). V gave up 10 bases and J gave up 7 bases; unmatched junction bases: 8. CDR3 nucleotides: TGTGCCACCAAAGGGACTAGCGGGAGGCCGAATGAGCAGTTCTTC. Translating it yields CATKGTSGRPNEQFF. Using reference TRBV19 and TRBJ2-1 for the parts outside the CDR3, the full variable domain is DGGITQSPKYLFRKEGQNVTLSCEQNLNHDAMYWYRQDPGQGLRLIYYSQIVNDFQKGDIAEGYSVSREKKESFPLTVTSAQKNPTAFYLCATKGTSGRPNEQFFGPGTRLTVL.